Following are 23 T cell receptor beta chains from one sample sequenced in a study of blood T cell repertoires in COVID-19. Data came from immunoSEQ multiplex PCR; TCRdb stores just in-frame clones and leaves some out. The profile shows 220,000 or so clones, under 90% of them singletons. The sample was PBMCs or T cells enriched from blood (not recorded which). Source of these receptors: an older woman who had recovered from COVID-19.

The gene calls are TRBV5-6 and TRBJ1-5, with TRBD1 matching 8 bases. J was trimmed by 0 bases and V by 5 bases; bases with no gene match: 10. Germline loops: CDR1 SGHDT, CDR2 YYEEEE. This CDR3 comprises 17 residues. In DNA, the CDR3 is TGTGCCAGCAGTCGCGGGACAGGAGACTTTAGCAATCAGCCCCAGCATTTT. This codes for CASSRGTGDFSNQPQHF.

This sequence joins TRBV6-5 and TRBJ1-6; D is unclear. CDR3 length: 15 amino acids. V lost 4 bases to trimming and J lost 4 bases, with 11 bases between them. CDR1 MNHEY and CDR2 SVGAGI come from the germline V gene. The DNA of the CDR3 is TGTGCCAGCAGTTCTGACCGAGGGTATAATTCACCCCTCCACTTT. It specifies CASSSDRGYNSPLHF.

The V and J genes are TRBV5-4 and TRBJ1-2; TRBD1 matches at 12 bases. Germline V CDR1 and CDR2: SGHNT, YYREEE (reference sequence). The trim removed 5 bases at V and 4 bases at J, leaving 6 bases unmatched. There are 15 residues in the CDR3. CDR3 coding DNA: TGTGCCAGCAGTTATGGGACAGGGGGCTCCTATGGCTACACCTTC. It specifies CASSYGTGGSYGYTF.

This sequence joins TRBV6-5 and TRBJ2-3; 7 bases match TRBD1. With 6 bases clipped from V and 4 bases from J, the junction kept 10 bases outside the gene matches. CDR1 and CDR2 from the germline V gene are MNHEY and SVGAGI. This CDR3 is 15 amino acids long. The CDR3 DNA follows: TGTGCCAGCAGAAATCCTACAGGGGCATCAGATACGCAGTATTTT. It encodes CASRNPTGASDTQYF.

The chain is built from TRBV6-5 and TRBJ1-1; D might be TRBD1 (6 bases). This CDR3 is 15 amino acids long. The V end lost 6 bases, the J end lost 0 bases, and 14 bases lay between the germline ends. Germline lookup yields CDR1 MNHEY and CDR2 SVGAGI. For the CDR3, the DNA is TGTGCCAGCAGGTCCCACAGGGAAATGAACACTGAAGCTTTCTTT. Protein product: CASRSHREMNTEAFF.

The V call is TRBV7-9, the J call TRBJ2-5; TRBD1 is a possible D gene (5 bases). Germline V gene sequence: CDR1 SEHNR, CDR2 FQNEAQ (reference sequence). The CDR3 is 14 residues long. V was clipped by 5 bases and J by 2 bases, with 12 bases between them. Written as DNA, the CDR3 is TGTGCCAGCAGCCGCGCAGGGATTCAAGAGACCCAGTACTTC. Protein product: CASSRAGIQETQYF. The full variable domain, in which reference TRBV7-9 and TRBJ2-5 provide the parts outside the CDR3, is DTGVSQNPRHKITKRGQNVTFRCDPISEHNRLYWYRQTLGQGPEFLTYFQNEAQLEKSRLLSDRFSAERPKGSFSTLEIQRTEQGDSAMYLCASSRAGIQETQYFGPGTRLLVL.

The chain links TRBV21-1 to TRBJ1-5; the D call in the table, TRBD1, was not verified against the DNA. TRBV21-1 represents a pseudogene. The CDR3 totals 18 residues. This CDR3 reads CASSSRMRDRGHEQPQHF. CDR3 sequence (DNA): TGTGCCAGCAGCTCCCGTATGAGGGACAGGGGGCACGAGCAGCCCCAGCATTTT.

The chain is built from TRBV7-9 and TRBJ2-5, with TRBD2 as a possible D gene (5 bases). The CDR3 has 18 residues. Germline V lookup: CDR1 SEHNR, CDR2 FQNEAQ (reference sequence). V was trimmed by 5 bases and J by 5 bases, leaving 27 bases between them. CDR3 sequence reads: CASSPRPDTSRRAETQYF. CDR3 nucleotides: TGTGCCAGCAGCCCTAGGCCCGACACATCTCGGCGGGCGGAGACCCAGTACTTC.

This clone was detected many times. This chain uses TRBV9 with TRBJ2-5, with TRBD2 as a possible D gene (5 bases). Looked up from germline, CDR1 is SGDLS and CDR2 is YYNGEE. The CDR3 is 15 amino acids. Trimming pared 2 bases from V and 2 bases from J, leaving 13 bases between. Here the CDR3 DNA reads TGTGCCAGCAGCGTCGGAGGAAGACCTCAAGAGACCCAGTACTTC. Translated, it gives CASSVGGRPQETQYF.

J is TRBJ2-4 and V is TRBV6-1; D is unresolved. Germline-derived CDR1 and CDR2 are MNHNS and SASEGT. This CDR3 has 16 residues. Between the trimmed V and J ends, which lost 2 bases and 4 bases, there was a span of 15 bases. The CDR3 protein is CASSEIGTFSKNIQYF. The DNA of the CDR3 is TGTGCCAGCAGTGAAATTGGCACCTTCTCAAAAAACATTCAGTACTTC.

The chain has TRBV28 and TRBJ1-2; TRBD1 is a possible D gene (6 bases). Germline loops: CDR1 MDHEN, CDR2 SYDVKM. The ends were cut back, 6 bases at V and 4 bases at J, with 12 bases in the middle. CDR3 length: 13 residues. CDR3 residues: CASRGGGPYGYTF. CDR3 coding DNA: TGTGCCAGCAGGGGAGGGGGACCCTATGGCTACACCTTC.

The CDR3 region is CATGGEPVANYGYTF. CDR3 nucleotides: TGTGCCACCGGGGGGGAACCGGTCGCTAACTATGGCTACACCTTC. The V call is TRBV6-5, the J call TRBJ1-2; TRBD1 might be the D (5 bases). Trimming removed 10 bases at V and 0 bases at J, with 18 bases between. The CDR3 is 15 residues long. Germline CDR1 is MNHEY and CDR2 is SVGAGI.

The chain combines TRBV9 with TRBJ2-1; 7 bases agree with TRBD1. J lost 1 base, V lost 3 bases, and 4 bases had no gene match. CDR1 is SGDLS, CDR2 YYNGEE, per germline. The CDR3 length is 15 residues. CDR3 coding DNA: TGTGCCAGCAGCGCTCGACAGGGATCCTACAATGAGCAGTTCTTC. Translation: CASSARQGSYNEQFF.

V and J are TRBV7-9 and TRBJ2-7; 10 bases match TRBD2. Germline CDR1 and CDR2: SEHNR and FQNEAQ (reference sequence). The CDR3 totals 16 residues. Trimming cost V 5 bases and J 1 base; bases outside gene matches: 8. CDR3 loop: CASSPTVGLASYEQYF. The CDR3, as DNA: TGTGCCAGCAGCCCCACGGTGGGACTAGCGTCCTACGAGCAGTACTTC.

This chain links TRBV11-2 with TRBJ2-1; 12 bases fit TRBD2. The length of the CDR3 is 17 residues. Germline CDR1 and CDR2: SGHAT and FQNNGV. V was clipped by 0 bases and J by 8 bases; unmatched bases: 8. CDR3 loop: CASSLDNLAGGLYEQFF. The CDR3 DNA reads as TGTGCCAGCAGCTTAGATAACCTAGCGGGGGGGCTATATGAGCAGTTCTTC.

The rearrangement links TRBV2 to TRBJ1-2; 8 bases are shared with TRBD1. The V and J ends lost 3 bases and 5 bases, in that order; junction bases with no gene match: 8. Germline lookup yields CDR1 SNHLY and CDR2 FYNNEI. The CDR3 consists of 15 residues. The CDR3, as DNA: TGTGCCAGCAGTGAGGATCCGACAGGGGTTTATGGCTACACCTTC. Its translation is CASSEDPTGVYGYTF.

This clone was seen a few times. The chain employs TRBV19 and TRBJ1-3; perhaps TRBD1 as D (6 bases). This CDR3 contains 15 residues. V shed 3 bases and J shed 4 bases, with 13 bases lying between them. Germline-derived CDR1 and CDR2 are LNHDA and SQIVND (reference sequence). The CDR3 DNA reads TGTGCCAGTAGTATGAACAGGGTCGGCGGAAACACCATATATTTT. Translated: CASSMNRVGGNTIYF.

There are a few counts of this clone. The chain couples TRBV6-5 to TRBJ2-1, with 7 bases identical to TRBD2. Trimming took 6 bases from V and 4 from J; bases not matched to a gene: 6. Germline values: CDR1 MNHEY, CDR2 SVGAGI. This CDR3 is 14 amino acids long. CDR3 amino acids: CASRESGTYNEQFF. The DNA for the CDR3 is TGTGCCAGCAGGGAGAGCGGGACTTACAATGAGCAGTTCTTC.

This clone was counted a single time. The rearrangement joins TRBV6-5 to TRBJ1-2; tentative D call: TRBD1 (5 bases). Germline loops: CDR1 MNHEY, CDR2 SVGAGI. V dropped 10 bases and J dropped 7 bases, with 13 bases sitting between them. There are 11 residues in the CDR3. CDR3 protein: CATGSGGGYTF. For the CDR3, the DNA is TGTGCCACCGGGAGCGGGGGTGGCTACACCTTC.

The chain links TRBV19 to TRBJ1-4; no clear D gene. With 4 bases removed from V and 8 bases from J, the gap between germline ends came to 11 bases. The CDR3 is 13 amino acids. Germline loops: CDR1 LNHDA, CDR2 SQIVND (reference sequence). The chain's CDR3 is CASSTTRGEKLFF. The CDR3 nucleotides are TGTGCCAGTAGTACAACACGCGGAGAAAAACTGTTTTTT. The variable domain in full, completed from reference TRBV19 and TRBJ1-4, reads DGGITQSPKYLFRKEGQNVTLSCEQNLNHDAMYWYRQDPGQGLRLIYYSQIVNDFQKGDIAEGYSVSREKKESFPLTVTSAQKNPTAFYLCASSTTRGEKLFFGSGTQLSVL.

This chain joins TRBV5-1 and TRBJ2-1, with 16 nucleotides matching TRBD2. CDR3 size: 17 residues. Germline CDR1 and CDR2: SGHRS and YFSETQ. With 0 bases clipped from V and 7 bases from J, the junction kept 4 bases outside the gene matches. CDR3: CASSLAGTSGGANEQFF. The CDR3 DNA reads TGCGCCAGCAGCTTGGCCGGGACTAGCGGGGGGGCGAATGAGCAGTTCTTC. Full variable domain (missing parts from reference TRBV5-1 and TRBJ2-1): KAGVTQTPRYLIKTRGQQVTLSCSPISGHRSVSWYQQTPGQGLQFLFEYFSETQRNKGNFPGRFSGRQFSNSRSEMNVSTLELGDSALYLCASSLAGTSGGANEQFFGPGTRLTVL.

As regards this clone: This same CDR3 is encoded by further DNA sequences in the sample. The chain links TRBV11-2 to TRBJ2-3; D unclear. Germline CDR1 reads SGHAT; CDR2 reads FQNNGV. CDR3 length: 14 residues. Trimming left V 1 base short and J 1 base short, with 6 bases between. CDR3 region: CASSLGAGTDTQYF. DNA of the CDR3: TGTGCCAGCAGCTTAGGTGCGGGCACAGATACGCAGTATTTT.

The chain recombines TRBV5-1 with TRBJ1-5; TRBD1 matches at 7 bases. Trimming cost V 4 bases and J 5 bases; bases outside gene matches: 3. The germline CDR1 and CDR2 sequences are SGHRS and YFSETQ. CDR3 length equals 13 residues. In DNA form, the CDR3 reads TGCGCCAGCAGCCCCACAGGGGATCAGCCCCAGCATTTT. Amino acids: CASSPTGDQPQHF.